Shown below are 14 T cell receptor beta chains from a single sample sequenced in a study of blood T cell repertoires in COVID-19. Clones were sequenced by immunoSEQ multiplex PCR, and TCRdb holds only the in-frame ones, with some missing. Of 150,000 to 200,000 clones in the sample, roughly 90% were seen once. The material sequenced was PBMCs or T cells enriched from blood (not recorded which). The receptors were sampled from a woman aged 45 to 65 who had recovered from COVID-19.

The chain combines TRBV19 with TRBJ1-4; TRBD1 matches at 7 bases. V lost 8 bases, J lost 10 bases, and 7 bases stayed unmatched. The CDR3 extends over 12 amino acids. CDR1 is LNHDA, CDR2 SQIVND, per germline (reference sequence). CDR3 sequence reads: CASWDRWGKLFF. CDR3 DNA sequence: TGTGCCAGTTGGGACAGATGGGGAAAACTGTTTTTT.

V is TRBV18 and J is TRBJ1-4; the D gene is possibly TRBD1 (6 bases). Germline V lookup: CDR1 KGHSH, CDR2 LQKENI. V lost 5 bases and J 3 bases, leaving 19 bases between the germline ends. The CDR3 has 17 residues. CDR3 bases: TGTGCCAGCTCAGCCCTCCCGGGGGGCGCAGCTAATGAAAAACTGTTTTTT. Its protein is CASSALPGGAANEKLFF.

The chain joins TRBV3-1 (or the pseudogene TRBV3-2) to TRBJ1-5, with TRBD1 as a possible D gene (5 bases). The V gene lost 0 bases and the J gene lost 0 bases, with 6 bases spanning the gap. The CDR3 covers 15 residues. Looked up from germline, CDR1 is LGHDT and CDR2 is YNNKEL (reference sequence). The CDR3 spells CASSQDQGSNQPQHF. The CDR3 DNA follows: TGTGCCAGCAGCCAAGATCAGGGTAGCAATCAGCCCCAGCATTTT.

The V call is TRBV11-3, the J call TRBJ2-1; D remains ambiguous. The germline V gene has CDR1 SGHNT and CDR2 YENEEA. V lost 0 bases, J lost 0 bases, and 6 bases lay in between. The CDR3 loop spans 15 amino acids. CDR3 region: CASSLDPSSYNEQFF. The CDR3 bases are TGTGCCAGCAGCTTAGATCCTAGCTCCTACAATGAGCAGTTCTTC. The full variable domain, completed using reference TRBV11-3 and TRBJ2-1, is EAGVVQSPRYKIIEKKQPVAFWCNPISGHNTLYWYLQNLGQGPELLIRYENEEAVDDSQLPKDRFSAERLKGVDSTLKIQPAELGDSAVYLCASSLDPSSYNEQFFGPGTRLTVL.

The chain couples TRBV5-1 to TRBJ2-3, with 8 bases identical to TRBD2. The CDR3 loop spans 15 amino acids. Germline loops: CDR1 SGHRS, CDR2 YFSETQ. The J segment lost 3 bases and the V segment lost 5 bases, leaving 8 bases of the junction unmatched. The CDR3 reads CASRWGGGKTDTQYF. The CDR3 DNA follows: TGCGCCAGCAGATGGGGCGGGGGGAAAACAGATACGCAGTATTTT.

The chain employs TRBV19 and TRBJ1-6; D remains ambiguous. CDR1 and CDR2 (germline): LNHDA, SQIVND (reference sequence). The CDR3 spans 15 residues. Trimming pared 7 bases from V and 7 bases from J, leaving 17 bases between. The DNA for the CDR3 is TGTGCCAGTACTGAACAGCCGGTGGGCAATTCACCCCTCCACTTT. Residues: CASTEQPVGNSPLHF.

The chain uses TRBV11-3 and TRBJ1-1; TRBD1 might be the D (5 bases). The V and J ends lost 2 bases and 0 bases respectively, with 7 bases between them. Germline V gene data show CDR1 as SGHNT and CDR2 as YENEEA. The CDR3 spans 14 residues. The CDR3 region is CASSLNRLNTEAFF. The CDR3 nucleotides are TGTGCCAGCAGCTTAAACAGGTTGAACACTGAAGCTTTCTTT.

The V gene is TRBV18, the J gene TRBJ2-2; perhaps TRBD1 as D (5 bases). This CDR3 has 15 amino acids. CDR1 KGHSH and CDR2 LQKENI come from the germline V gene. V was pared by 1 base and J by 0 bases, with 6 bases between. The DNA of the CDR3 is TGTGCCAGCTCACCACGACAGACGAACACCGGGGAGCTGTTTTTT. Encoded protein: CASSPRQTNTGELFF.

The chain combines TRBV11-1 with TRBJ2-5, with D hard to call. The V end lost 5 bases, the J end lost 2 bases, and 12 bases lay between the germline ends. Germline CDR1 is SGHAT and CDR2 is FQDESV (reference sequence). This CDR3 contains 14 residues. As DNA, the CDR3 is TGTGCCAGCAGCCGGAGCGATCTACAAGAGACCCAGTACTTC. Translation gives CASSRSDLQETQYF.

The chain links TRBV7-2 to TRBJ2-3; 10 nucleotides align to TRBD2. Germline V lookup: CDR1 SGHTA, CDR2 FQGNSA. The CDR3 extends over 17 amino acids. The V and J ends lost 1 base and 6 bases, in that order; junction bases with no gene match: 10. The CDR3 region has the DNA TGTGCCAGCAGCTTAGGCCGCCTAGCGGGGGTGGGGGATACGCAGTATTTT. Its translation is CASSLGRLAGVGDTQYF.

The chain uses TRBV19 and TRBJ2-2, with D possibly TRBD1 on 6 matching bases. The CDR3 extends over 15 amino acids. CDR1 and CDR2 (germline): LNHDA, SQIVND (reference sequence). V was clipped by 10 bases and J by 5 bases, with 20 bases between them. CDR3 in DNA: TGTGCCACCCCTAGGCAGGGGCCCGTAACCGGGGAGCTGTTTTTT. Encoded protein: CATPRQGPVTGELFF. Together with reference TRBV19 and TRBJ2-2, the CDR3 gives the full variable domain: DGGITQSPKYLFRKEGQNVTLSCEQNLNHDAMYWYRQDPGQGLRLIYYSQIVNDFQKGDIAEGYSVSREKKESFPLTVTSAQKNPTAFYLCATPRQGPVTGELFFGEGSRLTVL.

This clone occurred once. The genes are TRBV3-1 (or the pseudogene TRBV3-2) and TRBJ1-2, with TRBD1 matching over 9 bases. The CDR3 length is 16 residues. Looked up from germline, CDR1 is LGHDT and CDR2 is YNNKEL (reference sequence). V shed 4 bases and J 0 bases; nucleotides not matched to a gene: 6. CDR3 sequence: CASSPGQGRSNYGYTF. CDR3 sequence (DNA): TGTGCCAGCAGCCCGGGACAGGGTAGGTCTAACTATGGCTACACCTTC.

The chain uses TRBV19 and TRBJ1-2, with 9 bases that match TRBD1. The CDR3 is made up of 16 amino acids. Germline V gene sequence: CDR1 LNHDA, CDR2 SQIVND (reference sequence). Germline trimming cut 3 bases from V and 5 bases from J; bases unmatched to any gene: 10. CDR3 protein: CASSIGTGKPIYGYTF. CDR3 DNA: TGTGCCAGTAGTATTGGGACAGGGAAGCCAATATATGGCTACACCTTC.

CDR3: CASSMTQSYEQYF. In DNA form, the CDR3 reads TGTGCCAGCAGCATGACACAGTCCTACGAGCAGTACTTC. This chain links TRBV7-2 with TRBJ2-7; no firm D call. The CDR3 contains 13 residues. CDR1 is SGHTA, CDR2 FQGNSA, per germline. Between the trimmed V and J ends, which lost 5 bases and 1 base, there was a span of 9 bases.